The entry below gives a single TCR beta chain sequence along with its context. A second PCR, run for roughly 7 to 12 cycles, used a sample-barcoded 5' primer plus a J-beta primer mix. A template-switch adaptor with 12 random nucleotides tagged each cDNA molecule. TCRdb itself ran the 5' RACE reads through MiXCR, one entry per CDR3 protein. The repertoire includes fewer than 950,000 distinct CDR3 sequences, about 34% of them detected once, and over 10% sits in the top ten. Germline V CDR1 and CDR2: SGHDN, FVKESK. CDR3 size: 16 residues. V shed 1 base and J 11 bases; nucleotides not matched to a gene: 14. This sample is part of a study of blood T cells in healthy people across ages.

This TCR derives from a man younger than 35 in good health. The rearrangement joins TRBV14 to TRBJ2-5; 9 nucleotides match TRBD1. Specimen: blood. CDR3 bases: TGTGCCAGCAGCCAAGGCGGGACAGGGAGTTACAATGAGCAGTACTTC. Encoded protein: CASSQGGTGSYNEQYF. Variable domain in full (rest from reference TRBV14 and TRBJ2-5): EAGVTQFPSHSVIEKGQTVTLRCDPISGHDNLYWYRRVMGKEIKFLLHFVKESKQDESGMPNNRFLAERTGGTYSTLKVQPAELEDSGVYFCASSQGGTGSYNEQYFGPGTRLLVL.